The present T cell receptor beta chain was sequenced within a study of CD8 T cells in ankylosing spondylitis. Regarding the study as a whole: Some motif variants had been reported before (in reactive arthritis synovial fluid and blood). Disease-associated clones were CD8+ and fairly uncommon in peripheral blood. Clones tied to disease were said to be significantly enriched in matched ankylosing spondylitis synovial fluid. Blood of patients with ankylosing spondylitis appeared to be characterized by a TCR beta motif of fewer than 10 highly homologous variants.

Ten or more counts support this clonotype. Its specificity is not known. Libraries for TCR beta were made by quantitative 5'-RACE with molecular barcodes. TCRdb independently ran MiXCR on the 5' RACE reads; one entry per CDR3 protein. The repertoire includes about 220,000 distinct CDR3 sequences, more than 5.5% of them detected once, and more than 13% sits in the top ten. Trimming left V 0 bases short and J 9 bases short, with 15 bases between. The CDR3 covers 15 residues. Germline CDR1 and CDR2: DFQATT and SNEGSKA (reference sequence). This receptor was identified in a male donor with ankylosing spondylitis. Sequencing used blood, either unsorted or a sorted T cell fraction (not recorded which). V and J are TRBV20-1 and TRBJ1-6; weak D call: TRBD1 (6 bases). CDR3 coding DNA: TGCAGTGCTAGAGATCCCCCAGGGGAGGGTTCACCCCTCCACTTT. Translated, it gives CSARDPPGEGSPLHF.